This T cell receptor (beta chain) was obtained from a study of T-cell reconstitution after alpha-beta-depleted transplantation in children. This clonotype was counted only a few times. Preparation of the TCRbeta library was carried out with unique molecular identifiers. TCRdb re-called the PCR reads through MiXCR, storing one row per CDR3 protein. There are just under 550,000 distinct CDR3 sequences in the sample; around 20% occur only once, and approximately 3% lies in the top ten. The length of the CDR3 is 17 residues. V gave up 6 bases and J gave up 5 bases; unmatched junction bases: 13. The germline gives CDR1 MNHEY, CDR2 SVGAGI.

Sequences were derived from PBMCs from the stem cell graft donor, sampled from the stem cell graft. This TCR came from a human donor who donated a stem cell graft to a child with acute lymphoblastic leukemia. This rearrangement joins TRBV6-5 to TRBJ2-3, with 11 bases that match TRBD2. In nucleotides, the CDR3 is TGTGCCAGCAGCCTACTCCTTACTAGCGGGAGAAGAGATACGCAGTATTTT. It codes for CASSLLLTSGRRDTQYF.